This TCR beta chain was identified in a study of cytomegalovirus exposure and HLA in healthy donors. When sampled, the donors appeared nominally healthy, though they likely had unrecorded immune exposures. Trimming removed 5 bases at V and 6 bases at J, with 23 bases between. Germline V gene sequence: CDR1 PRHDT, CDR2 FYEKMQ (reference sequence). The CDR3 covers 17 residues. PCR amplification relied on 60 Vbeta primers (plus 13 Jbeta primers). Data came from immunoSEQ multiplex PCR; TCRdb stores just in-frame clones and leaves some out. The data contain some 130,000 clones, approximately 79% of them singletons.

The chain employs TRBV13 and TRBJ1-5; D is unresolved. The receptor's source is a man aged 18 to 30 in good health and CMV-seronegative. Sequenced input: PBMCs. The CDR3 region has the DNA TGTGCCAGCAGCAATCGGTCTACGGGGATGGTAAGTCAGCCCCAGCATTTT. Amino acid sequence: CASSNRSTGMVSQPQHF.